This TCR beta chain was captured in a study of shared clonotypes between healthy human individuals. Study findings and constraints: Naive subsets generally had larger estimated richness than memory subsets.

Remarks on this clone: Antigen: not known. This same CDR3 is encoded by further DNA sequences in the sample.

Method: immunoSEQ multiplex PCR; TCRdb's copy keeps in-frame clones and lacks some. The table has 2 million to 2.5 million clones, more than 80% seen once. The sample consisted of naive CD4+ T cells from PBMCs. Subset of the sample: CD45RA+ positively selected. This TCR derives from a man between 18 and 35 years old in good health. Some clones in this sample may be carry-over from other donors' samples.

CDR3 nucleotide sequence: TGTGCCAGCAGCAAGCAGGGGGGGACTGAAGCTTTCTTT. Translated: CASSKQGGTEAFF. This rearrangement joins TRBV7-9 to TRBJ1-1, with 7 bases fitting TRBD1. The junction had 5 bases not matched to a gene; V was cut back by 5 bases and J by 5 bases. Germline values: CDR1 SEHNR, CDR2 FQNEAQ (reference sequence). The CDR3 spans 13 residues.